This T cell receptor (beta chain) was found in a study of beta chain features in type 1 diabetes. Study details: Across the samples, around 110,000,000 sorted cells were examined in total. General study results and limits: Patients with type 1 diabetes carried fewer insertions and had more deletions at their VDJ junctions. Equally in patients and controls, shorter templates might have been favored by PCR. TCRB CDR3s were moderately but significantly shorter in Type 1 diabetes patients in all four CD4+ subsets.

On this clone itself: The antigen is unknown.

As every portion of the isolated RNA was reverse transcribed, the sequencing read expressed TCRB transcripts. TCRdb's table, derived via immunoSEQ multiplex PCR, lists solely in-frame clones and lacks some. Of 600,000 to 700,000 clones listed, around an eighth are singletons. Naive, central memory, regulatory and stem cell-like memory cells within the CD4+ compartment were sorted using CD45RO/CCR7/CD25/CD127/CD95/CD27. Germline CDR1 and CDR2: MDHEN and SYDVKM. The CDR3 consists of 13 residues. The V end lost 7 bases, the J end lost 4 bases, and 13 bases lay between the germline ends. This sequence was found in a man in his late teens or twenties with type 1 diabetes. Material: naive CD4+ T cells from blood. The chain has TRBV28 and TRBJ1-2; a weak D match, TRBD1 (5 bases). In DNA, the CDR3 is TGTGCCAGCACTTCCCAGGGCCTCTATGGCTACACCTTC. Its translation is CASTSQGLYGYTF.